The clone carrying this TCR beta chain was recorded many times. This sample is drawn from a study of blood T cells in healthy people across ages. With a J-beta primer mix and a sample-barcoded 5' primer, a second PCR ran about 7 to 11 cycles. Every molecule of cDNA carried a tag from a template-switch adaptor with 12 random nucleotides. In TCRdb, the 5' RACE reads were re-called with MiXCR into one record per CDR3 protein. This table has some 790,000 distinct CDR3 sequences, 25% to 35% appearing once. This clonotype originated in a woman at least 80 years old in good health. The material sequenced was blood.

CDR3 amino acids: CSASHPLVTYEQYF. The CDR3 DNA reads as TGCAGTGCTTCGCACCCGCTCGTGACCTACGAGCAGTACTTC. The genes are TRBV20-1 and TRBJ2-7; no clear D. Germline CDR1 reads DFQATT; CDR2 reads SNEGSKA (reference sequence). CDR3 length equals 14 residues. Trimming shortened V by 5 bases and J by 2 bases, and 16 bases separated the two germline ends.